The TCR beta chain described here comes from a study of post-analysis software for immune sequencing data. In the study overall: As for disease course, relapsing-remitting, secondary progressive and progressive-relapsing multiple sclerosis were all included. Overall study results and limits: In multiple sclerosis, normalized Chao1 diversity was significantly below that of controls.

This clonotype has only a few counts. Its antigen is not identified. Unique molecular identifiers featured in each of the TCR beta cDNA libraries. Each CDR3 protein gets one entry after TCRdb re-called the PCR reads with MiXCR. Among 150,000 to 200,000 distinct CDR3 sequences listed, about 32% were seen once. Input material: blood. The receptor's source is a girl aged 5 to 17 with multiple sclerosis.

CDR3 nucleotides: TGTGCCGCTCATGGTAGGGACAGCTGCTACGAGCAGTACTTC. It encodes CAAHGRDSCYEQYF. J is TRBJ2-7 and V is TRBV28, with 7 positions matching TRBD1. Germline CDR1 reads MDHEN; CDR2 reads SYDVKM. CDR3 length: 14 amino acids. V lost 11 bases to trimming and J lost 3 bases; unmatched junction nucleotides: 13. Full variable domain (outside the CDR3, taken from reference TRBV28 and TRBJ2-7): DVKVTQSSRYLVKRTGEKVFLECVQDMDHENMFWYRQDPGLGLRLIYFSYDVKMKEKGDIPEGYSVSREKKERFSLILESASTNQTSMYLCAAHGRDSCYEQYFGPGTRLTVT.